This T cell receptor beta chain was observed in a study of technical replicates of blood from a handful of donors. Profiling relied on immunoSEQ multiplex PCR, and the TCRdb table lists in-frame clones only, not all of them. Of about 76,000 clones in the sample, 94% were seen once. V lost 5 bases, J lost 2 bases, and 1 base stayed unmatched. Germline V gene sequence: CDR1 LNHDA, CDR2 SQIVND (reference sequence). The CDR3 consists of 14 residues. The chain combines TRBV19 with TRBJ1-5, with 9 bases matching TRBD1. The sequence was collected from a human donor in good health. Sequencing used T cells isolated from PBMCs. Here the CDR3 reads CASSWTGGNQPQHF. The DNA of the CDR3 is TGTGCCAGTAGTTGGACAGGGGGCAATCAGCCCCAGCATTTT.